These T cell receptor beta chains were read from a single sample in a study of blood T cell repertoires in COVID-19. Assay: immunoSEQ multiplex PCR; the TCRdb copy retains only in-frame clones and omits some. This sample yields approximately 150,000 clones, of which around 90% are seen a single time; less than 6.5% belongs to the top ten. Sequenced: peripheral blood. These TCRs come from a human donor in a cohort sampled during active COVID-19. Each CDR3 is given with its conserved first and last residue. Fields, in order: clone size, J gene, D gene, V gene, CDR3 DNA, CDR3 protein. D genes are given only for firm matches. Only some rows state a clone size, as once, few, many or a class for expanded clones.

- TRBJ2-2 TRBD1 TRBV19 TGTGCCAGTAGTTTCAGGGGGCACACCGGGGAGCTGTTTTTT CASSFRGHTGELFF
few TRBJ1-6 TRBD1 TRBV6-2/TRBV6-3 TGTGCCAGCAGTTCTTTTACAGGGACAGCTTATTCACCCCTCCACTTT CASSSFTGTAYSPLHF
- TRBJ2-5 TRBD2 TRBV11-3 TGTGCCAGCAGCTTAGACTCCGGACTAGCGGGAGCAGAGACCCAGTACTTC CASSLDSGLAGAETQYF
once TRBJ2-3 - TRBV7-3 TGTGCCAGCAGCTTAGACCGGGGGAAAACAGATACGCAGTATTTT CASSLDRGKTDTQYF
- TRBJ1-2 - TRBV6-5 TGTGCCAGCAGTTCTCGAGGAGCTAACTATGGCTACACCTTC CASSSRGANYGYTF
once TRBJ2-3 TRBD1 TRBV4-1 TGCGCCAGCAGCCAGAAGTGGGGACAGGGGGTTGATACGCAGTATTTT CASSQKWGQGVDTQYF
few TRBJ2-2 TRBD1 TRBV3-1/TRBV3-2 TGTGCCAGCAGCCCGACAGGGGGCCATACCGGGGAGCTGTTTTTT CASSPTGGHTGELFF
- TRBJ2-5 TRBD2 TRBV15 TGTGCCACCAGCAGTTTGTCTAGCGGGGGGAAAGAGACCCAGTACTTC CATSSLSSGGKETQYF
- TRBJ2-3 TRBD1 TRBV28 TGTGCCAGCAGTTACCTACAGGGGGCCCTCACAGATACGCAGTATTTT CASSYLQGALTDTQYF
few TRBJ1-1 - TRBV30 TGTGCCTGGACCATCTCGGGTACCCGGAACACTGAAGCTTTCTTT CAWTISGTRNTEAFF
- TRBJ1-1 TRBD1 TRBV2 TGTGCCAGCAGTCCCGACAGGGGTTGGTACACTGAAGCTTTCTTT CASSPDRGWYTEAFF
many TRBJ2-1 - TRBV9 TGTGCCAGCAGCGACGGGACTTCTAATGAGCAGTTCTTC CASSDGTSNEQFF
- TRBJ1-6 - TRBV6-4 TGTGCCAGCAGTTCTATCGACGGGAGCTCCTATAATTCACCCCTCCACTTT CASSSIDGSSYNSPLHF
- TRBJ1-2 TRBD1 TRBV10-3 TGTGCCATCAGTGAGCTAACCGGGACAGGGAATGGCTACACCTTC CAISELTGTGNGYTF
- TRBJ1-5 - TRBV30 TGTGCCTGGAGTAGTAACAGCCTATCGCCCCAGCATTTT CAWSSNSLSPQHF
- TRBJ1-1 - TRBV2 TGTGCCAGCAGTGACGGGCAGGCCGGGGGAGCTTTCTTT CASSDGQAGGAFF
few TRBJ2-1 - TRBV4-1 TGCGCCAGCAGCCAGCACGGACTCTCGAGCAATGAGCAGTTCTTC CASSQHGLSSNEQFF
- TRBJ2-7 TRBD2 TRBV6-2/TRBV6-3 TGTGCCAGCACCCCGGGACTAGGGGGCGAGCAGTACTTC CASTPGLGGEQYF
- TRBJ1-1 TRBD1 TRBV19 TGTGCCAGTAGTTTTGGGACAGGGTCGAGCACTGAAGCTTTCTTT CASSFGTGSSTEAFF
- TRBJ2-3 TRBD2 TRBV13 TGTGCCAGCAGCTTTACAGGGACTAGCGGGAGACGGGATACGCAGTATTTT CASSFTGTSGRRDTQYF
- TRBJ2-7 - TRBV10-3 TGTGCCATCAGTGACTTAGGGGACGAGCAGTACTTC CAISDLGDEQYF
- TRBJ2-5 - TRBV20-1 TGCAGTGCTAGTCGGCAGGGTGAGACCCAGTACTTC CSASRQGETQYF
- TRBJ1-4 TRBD1 TRBV6-5 TGTGCCAGCAGTTACGCGGACAGGGAAGACGAAAAACTGTTTTTT CASSYADREDEKLFF
- TRBJ1-1 - TRBV28 TGTGCCAGCAGACCCCTACTCACCGGGACACCGAACACTGAAGCTTTCTTT CASRPLLTGTPNTEAFF
once TRBJ1-2 - TRBV19 TGTGCCAGTAGTATAAGGGTAGGGGCTAACTATGGCTACACCTTC CASSIRVGANYGYTF
- TRBJ1-3 TRBD1 TRBV7-6 TGTGCCAGCGGGGGACAACCGGGACAGGGGGCTGGAAACACCATATATTTT CASGGQPGQGAGNTIYF
- TRBJ2-4 - TRBV5-3 TGTGCCAGAAGCGCCTTAGGGGTTCCATACTTC CARSALGVPYF
- TRBJ1-5 TRBD1 TRBV5-6 TGTGCCAGCAGCGCCACAGGGGGCAATCAGCCCCAGCATTTT CASSATGGNQPQHF
- TRBJ2-3 TRBD1 TRBV5-1 TGCGCCAGCAGCCTCCGGACAGGGGGAACAGATACGCAGTATTTT CASSLRTGGTDTQYF
once TRBJ1-1 - TRBV7-2 TGTGCCAGCAGCTTAGTAGGAGGGGCTGGGGGTGAAGCTTTCTTT CASSLVGGAGGEAFF
- TRBJ2-3 TRBD1 TRBV4-1 TGCGCCAGCAGCATCGGGACAGGGGGCCGGAGGGGCACAGATACGCAGTATTTT CASSIGTGGRRGTDTQYF
- TRBJ2-7 TRBD2 TRBV30 TGTGCCGGGGGACCAGCGGGGGTTTCCTACGAGCAGTACTTC CAGGPAGVSYEQYF
- TRBJ2-3 TRBD1 TRBV7-8 TGTGCCAGCAGCTTAGCGGGACAGATCATGACGCAGTATTTT CASSLAGQIMTQYF
- TRBJ2-7 TRBD1 TRBV3-1/TRBV3-2 TGTGCCAGCAGCCGCTACCTAGGTTCCAACAGGGGGCCCTCCTACGAGCAGTACTTC CASSRYLGSNRGPSYEQYF
- TRBJ2-1 TRBD1 TRBV7-3 TGTGCCAGCAGCTTAGGGGACAGGGGGCTTAGGGATGAGCAGTTCTTC CASSLGDRGLRDEQFF
- TRBJ1-1 - TRBV4-3 TGCGCCAGCAGCCAAGATGACATGATGAACACTGAAGCTTTCTTT CASSQDDMMNTEAFF
- TRBJ1-6 - TRBV7-3 TGTGCCAGCAGCTTAATCGGGGGCTCCTATAATTCACCCCTCCACTTT CASSLIGGSYNSPLHF
once TRBJ2-1 TRBD2 TRBV28 TGTGCCAGCAGTCTAGCGGGAGGGATCCATGAGCAGTTCTTC CASSLAGGIHEQFF
- TRBJ1-1 - TRBV14 TGTGCCAGCAGCCAAGTATGGTTTTCAGGAGCTTTCTTT CASSQVWFSGAFF
- TRBJ1-2 - TRBV5-6 TGTGCCAGCAGCTTGGAGCGTTCGAGCAGGGAGGATGGCTACACCTTC CASSLERSSREDGYTF